This T cell receptor (beta chain) stems from a study of blood T cell repertoires in COVID-19. Study background: The samples span acute and convalescent COVID-19 from the United States, Italy and Spain.

The CDR3 consists of 15 residues. The V gene lost 1 base and the J gene lost 3 bases, with 8 bases spanning the gap. Germline V lookup: CDR1 SGHRS, CDR2 YFSETQ. Some clones are missing from TCRdb's copy, which holds only in-frame ones; the method was immunoSEQ multiplex PCR. This table holds 150,000 to 200,000 clones, more than 75% found once. Patients at the Seattle site were enrolled during active infection and followed longitudinally. The sample was peripheral blood. The TCR sequence derives from a woman between 65 and 79 years old with COVID-19, enrolled during active disease. The chain joins TRBV5-1 to TRBJ2-6, with a tentative D call TRBD2 (6 bases). The CDR3 nucleotides are TGCGCCAGCAGCTTGATCGGGGGTGGGGCCAACGTCCTGACTTTC. This translates into CASSLIGGGANVLTF.